This T cell receptor beta chain was sequenced during a study of metastatic and nonmetastatic thyroid tumors (dated by TCRdb to 2020 to 2021). With respect to the entire study: Repertoires were compared across peripheral blood and tumor or nodule tissue samples from malignant and benign thyroid patients.

None of the patients had been given any treatment before thyroid surgery. Using T-cell receptor beta sequencing, the researchers looked back retrospectively at clinical samples from patients, gathered between about 2012 and 2019. This clone was observed at least ten times. The specificity of this receptor is unknown. No quality values exist for individual bases; no much larger clone is one base distant. Points the paper makes about the study in general: In both blood and tumor samples, TCR beta diversity was reported to be significantly higher in malignant tumors than in benign nodules.

A distance of 5 bases separates the germline ends of V and J, which lose 0 bases and 5 bases respectively. CDR1 is given as SGHNT and CDR2 as YYREEE, both from the germline V gene (reference sequence). From cysteine to phenylalanine, the CDR3 is 13 amino acids long. Here the CDR3 DNA is all that survives: 39 bases in frame from base 1. The library was built by means of PCR. Sequencing instrument: Illumina HiSeq 4000. The TCR beta-chain CDR3 region of each patient was profiled by high-throughput sequencing. The paper's data handling went like this. CDR3 differences across clinicopathological groups were used to build a classifier for discriminating distant-metastatic papillary thyroid cancer patients. The Shannon index was used to measure repertoire diversity, and the Morisita-Horn index was used to measure how similar tumor and blood repertoires were. TCRdb cleaned the public reads at Q25 with fastp, built clones with MiXCR and kept in-frame beta chains. The V and J calls were determined by TCRdb, not by the authors. Recorded for this sample are roughly 19,000 clones; approximately 24% of them occurred a single time. Clones ranked in the top ten supply approximately 5.9% of the sample.

Sequenced: tumor tissue. The rearrangement combines TRBV5-4 with TRBJ2-2, with the identity of the D gene unclear. The clonotype comes from a female donor with papillary thyroid cancer or a benign thyroid nodule (not recorded which). Some clones in this sample may be carry-over from other donors' samples. The DNA sequence is TGTGCCAGCAGCTTGGTAGTGACCGGGGAGCTGTTTTTT. Its protein reads: CASSLVVTGELFF.